These 10 T cell receptor beta chains originate from one sample sequenced in a study of cytomegalovirus exposure and HLA in healthy donors (dated by TCRdb to 2016 to 2017). Library prep was done by the immunoSEQ multiplex PCR assay. For the multiplex PCR, a mixture combining 60 forward primers for TCR Vbeta segments and 13 reverse primers for TCR Jbeta segments was used. In TCRdb, the immuneACCESS table is reduced to in-frame sequences with V and J assigned. These tables do not hold every clone; where another copy was compared, an unresolved V gene accounts for under half, and the others remain unexplained. In all, the sample holds around 200,000 clones, and 86% of those were seen once. Around 0.34% of the sample is taken by the ten largest. The specimen was PBMCs. These receptors came from a woman aged 25 to 39 in good health and CMV-seronegative.

This clone was recorded once. CDR3 nucleotide sequence: TGTGCCAGCAGCCAAGGAGGCACTAGCGGGAGATGGAATGAGCAGTTCTTC. Protein: CASSQGGTSGRWNEQFF. The V call is TRBV4-2, the J call TRBJ2-1, with 11 bases identical to TRBD2. The CDR3 has 17 residues. J lost 7 bases, V lost 1 base, and 9 bases had no gene match. In germline, CDR1 is LGHNA, CDR2 YNFKEQ.

The chain employs TRBV6-5 and TRBJ1-2; tentatively, D is TRBD1 (5 bases). The CDR3 has 14 residues. V was cut by 6 bases and J by 5 bases, with 16 bases left in between. The germline CDR1 and CDR2 sequences are MNHEY and SVGAGI. CDR3 region: CASRRQQVRYGYTF. DNA for the CDR3: TGTGCCAGCAGACGGCAACAGGTGAGGTATGGCTACACCTTC.

The sample holds one count of this clone. The rearrangement uses TRBV19 and TRBJ2-6; D gene ambiguous. Trimming removed 4 bases at V and 4 bases at J, with 11 bases between. The CDR3 consists of 15 residues. Germline V gene data show CDR1 as LNHDA and CDR2 as SQIVND (reference sequence). CDR3 protein: CASSNRIRGANVLTF. The CDR3, as DNA: TGTGCCAGTAGTAATAGAATTCGGGGGGCCAACGTCCTGACTTTC. Filled out from reference TRBV19 and TRBJ2-6, the complete variable domain reads DGGITQSPKYLFRKEGQNVTLSCEQNLNHDAMYWYRQDPGQGLRLIYYSQIVNDFQKGDIAEGYSVSREKKESFPLTVTSAQKNPTAFYLCASSNRIRGANVLTFGAGSRLTVL.

In nucleotides, the CDR3 is TGTGCCAGCAGCTTAGCGCCTAGCTCTCGCGAGCAGTACTTC. Translation gives CASSLAPSSREQYF. The rearrangement links TRBV11-2 to TRBJ2-7; TRBD2 is a possible D gene (5 bases). The CDR3 covers 14 residues. Germline V gene sequence: CDR1 SGHAT, CDR2 FQNNGV. V gave up 1 base and J gave up 6 bases, with 13 bases separating them.

The gene calls are TRBV7-2 and TRBJ2-7; 9 bases map to TRBD2. The germline CDR1 and CDR2 sequences are SGHTA and FQGNSA. The junction had 4 bases not matched to a gene; V was cut back by 5 bases and J by 5 bases. The CDR3 loop spans 13 amino acids. CDR3 loop: CASSLSGGNEQYF. In DNA form, the CDR3 reads TGTGCCAGCAGCCTTAGCGGGGGTAACGAGCAGTACTTC.

This clone has only a few counts. V usage is TRBV6-5 and J usage is TRBJ1-1, with 11 positions matching TRBD1. The germline gives CDR1 MNHEY, CDR2 SVGAGI. This CDR3 is 14 amino acids long. The ends lost 5 bases at V and 3 bases at J; junction bases unmatched: 2. As DNA, the CDR3 is TGTGCCAGCAGTGCGGGACAGGGGGACACTGAAGCTTTCTTT. This codes for CASSAGQGDTEAFF.

The rearrangement uses TRBV7-8 and TRBJ1-5; D possibly corresponds to TRBD1 (5 bases). The CDR3 runs 13 residues. V was cut by 5 bases and J by 4 bases, with 9 bases left in between. Germline V gives CDR1 SGHVS, CDR2 FQNEAQ. CDR3 residues: CASSLTENQPQHF. The CDR3 DNA follows: TGTGCCAGCAGCCTGACAGAGAATCAGCCCCAGCATTTT.

This chain connects TRBV28 to TRBJ1-2; the D is unclear. The CDR3 length is 8 residues. V was cut by 10 bases and J by 6 bases, with 3 bases left in between. Germline V CDR1 and CDR2: MDHEN, SYDVKM. The CDR3 here is CATNGYTF. The CDR3 DNA reads TGTGCCACAAATGGCTACACCTTC.

J is TRBJ2-4 and V is TRBV10-1, with 9 bases aligning to TRBD1. Germline V CDR1 and CDR2: WNHNN, SYGVQD (reference sequence). The CDR3 is made up of 15 amino acids. The V and J ends lost 2 bases and 2 bases, in that order; junction bases with no gene match: 1. The DNA for the CDR3 is TGCGCCAGCAGTGAGGGACAGGGGTCCAAAAACATTCAGTACTTC. It encodes CASSEGQGSKNIQYF.

The V gene is TRBV11-2, the J gene TRBJ2-1; 7 bases map to TRBD2. The CDR3 covers 16 residues. Germline V gene lookup returns CDR1 SGHAT and CDR2 FQNNGV. After removal of 0 bases from V and 3 bases from J, the junction contained 5 bases not matched to a gene. The chain's CDR3 is CASSLEAGAVYNEQFF. CDR3 DNA sequence: TGTGCCAGCAGCTTAGAGGCGGGAGCGGTCTACAATGAGCAGTTCTTC.